The clone carrying this T cell receptor (beta chain) was picked up one time. The data belong to a study of Ad26.COV2.S vaccination and SARS-CoV-2 variants. CDR1 and CDR2 from the germline V gene are MNHNY and SVGAGI (reference sequence). Losses at the gene ends were 7 bases for V and 3 bases for J; bases not matched to a gene: 7. This CDR3 spans 15 amino acids. Treatment specified: around 19 received Ad26.COV2.S at low or high dose, single or two shots; 5 received placebo; per-sample allocation not given. At day 63 after the first vaccine or placebo injection, samples were drawn. Sequenced by immunoSEQ multiplex PCR; TCRdb stores in-frame clones only, minus some. The sample holds fewer than 600,000 clones, roughly nine tenths seen once.

The sample in question was peripheral blood, obtained in a trial of Ad26.COV2.S vaccine versus placebo. The chain is built from TRBV6-6 and TRBJ2-1, with 9 positions matching TRBD1. The sequence was obtained from a person aged 18 to 59 who received the Ad26.COV2.S COVID-19 vaccine or a placebo. The CDR3, as DNA: TGTGCCAGCACCGATACAGGGGGCAACTACAATGAGCAGTTCTTC. Encoded protein: CASTDTGGNYNEQFF.